These 27 T cell receptor beta chains share one sample of origin, sequenced in a study of PD-1 blockade in classical Hodgkin lymphoma. Each and every patient relapsed after autologous stem cell transplantation, and patients got differing brentuximab vedotin exposure. Libraries were prepared by immunoSEQ multiplex PCR; TCRdb keeps only in-frame clonotypes and omits some of them. This table has 11,000 to 15,000 clones, more than 75% appearing once. The sample was peripheral blood mononuclear cells (PBMCs), taken at baseline. Receptors were obtained from a human donor with classical Hodgkin lymphoma.

The V and J genes are TRBV30 and TRBJ1-2, with D unclear. CDR3 length equals 13 residues. The V gene's germline CDR1 is GTSNPN and CDR2 SVGIG (reference sequence). V was pared by 3 bases and J by 4 bases, with 12 bases between. CDR3 residues: CAWSPQASYGYTF. CDR3 in DNA: TGTGCCTGGAGCCCTCAGGCGTCCTATGGCTACACCTTC.

The V call is TRBV23-1, the J call TRBJ1-3, with a possible D match to TRBD1 (5 bases). TRBV23-1 is assigned to the ORF class and has an uncertain function. The CDR3 covers 14 residues. V was clipped by 3 bases and J by 4 bases, with 10 bases between them. CDR3 loop: CASSHPGVGNTIYF. CDR3 nucleotides: TGCGCCAGCAGTCACCCGGGGGTAGGAAACACCATATATTTT.

The V gene is TRBV7-9, the J gene TRBJ1-5; possible D gene TRBD1, 5 bases. The CDR3 runs to 15 residues. CDR1 SEHNR and CDR2 FQNEAQ come from the germline V gene (reference sequence). V dropped 5 bases and J dropped 6 bases, with 17 bases sitting between them. The CDR3 sequence: CASSADGGVSQPQHF. CDR3 DNA sequence: TGTGCCAGCAGCGCCGACGGGGGGGTTAGTCAGCCCCAGCATTTT. Drawing the rest from reference TRBV7-9 and TRBJ1-5, the complete variable domain is DTGVSQNPRHKITKRGQNVTFRCDPISEHNRLYWYRQTLGQGPEFLTYFQNEAQLEKSRLLSDRFSAERPKGSFSTLEIQRTEQGDSAMYLCASSADGGVSQPQHFGDGTRLSIL.

The chain recombines TRBV5-1 with TRBJ2-3; D uncertain. V was trimmed by 1 base and J by 0 bases, leaving 0 bases between them. The CDR3 has 12 residues. Germline CDR1 is SGHRS and CDR2 is YFSETQ. The CDR3 sequence is CASSLSTDTQYF. The CDR3 nucleotides are TGCGCCAGCAGCTTGAGCACAGATACGCAGTATTTT.

This sequence joins TRBV2 and TRBJ2-3, with D tentatively TRBD2 (5 bases). The CDR3 has 15 amino acids. CDR1 is SNHLY and CDR2 is FYNNEI in the germline V gene. The ends were cut back, 3 bases at V and 1 base at J, with 11 bases in the middle. The CDR3: CASSDAGFRTDTQYF. The CDR3 bases are TGTGCCAGCAGTGATGCGGGTTTTCGCACAGATACGCAGTATTTT.

CDR3 residues: CASSATSGTDTQYF. In nucleotides, the CDR3 is TGTGCCAGCAGCGCGACTAGCGGCACAGATACGCAGTATTTT. V and J are TRBV5-6 and TRBJ2-3, with TRBD2 matching over 8 bases. Germline CDR1 reads SGHDT; CDR2 reads YYEEEE. The CDR3 is 14 amino acids. The V and J ends lost 4 bases and 1 base, in that order; junction bases with no gene match: 2.

The genes are TRBV7-2 and TRBJ2-3; 14 positions agree with TRBD2. V trimming: 5 bases; J trimming: 0 bases; junction bases outside the gene matches: 10. Germline loops: CDR1 SGHTA, CDR2 FQGNSA. The CDR3 contains 19 residues. The CDR3 sequence is CASSHPGLAGESSTDTQYF. CDR3 sequence (DNA): TGTGCCAGCAGCCATCCGGGACTAGCGGGGGAATCTAGCACAGATACGCAGTATTTT. Drawing the rest from reference TRBV7-2 and TRBJ2-3, the complete variable domain is GAGVSQSPSNKVTEKGKDVELRCDPISGHTALYWYRQSLGQGLEFLIYFQGNSAPDKSGLPSDRFSAERTGGSVSTLTIQRTQQEDSAVYLCASSHPGLAGESSTDTQYFGPGTRLTVL.

Only a few counts were recorded for this clone. The rearrangement joins TRBV5-4 to TRBJ1-2; D gene unclear. Between the trimmed V and J ends, which lost 3 bases and 4 bases, there was a span of 16 bases. CDR1 is SGHNT and CDR2 is YYREEE in the germline V gene (reference sequence). The CDR3 length is 15 residues. The CDR3 is CASSSSGGWVYGYTF. CDR3 coding DNA: TGTGCCAGCAGCTCCTCGGGAGGGTGGGTCTATGGCTACACCTTC.

This clone came up once. V usage is TRBV7-9 and J usage is TRBJ1-2; a possible D gene is TRBD1 (5 bases). This CDR3 has 13 amino acids. Between the trimmed V and J ends, which lost 6 bases and 3 bases, there was a span of 11 bases. Germline V lookup: CDR1 SEHNR, CDR2 FQNEAQ (reference sequence). CDR3 sequence (DNA): TGTGCCAGCAGTGAGGGACCTTACTATGGCTACACCTTC. Translation: CASSEGPYYGYTF.

The chain joins TRBV5-1 to TRBJ1-1; no clear D. CDR3 length: 14 residues. The ends were cut back, 3 bases at V and 1 base at J, with 10 bases in the middle. Per germline, CDR1 SGHRS and CDR2 YFSETQ. CDR3 DNA sequence: TGCGCCAGCAGCTCCGTCAGTGGGAACACTGAAGCTTTCTTT. Its protein product is CASSSVSGNTEAFF.

The rearrangement uses TRBV23-1 and TRBJ2-5, with 12 bases that match TRBD2. TRBV23-1 is known as an ORF, though its function is uncertain. J was trimmed by 2 bases and V by 4 bases; bases with no gene match: 11. CDR3 length equals 18 residues. The CDR3 is CASSPQTSGGPSQETQYF. The CDR3 DNA follows: TGCGCCAGCAGTCCGCAGACTAGCGGGGGCCCCTCACAAGAGACCCAGTACTTC.

This clone was counted between two and nine times. The gene calls are TRBV5-1 and TRBJ2-2; D might be TRBD1 (6 bases). V lost 1 base and J lost 4, with 14 bases in between. The CDR3 is 16 amino acids. Germline CDR1 and CDR2: SGHRS and YFSETQ. CDR3 coding DNA: TGCGCCAGCAGCTTGTATGCAGGGGCGAGCACCGGGGAGCTGTTTTTT. Residues: CASSLYAGASTGELFF.

With respect to this clone: This clone may be a read error of a much larger clone one base away. The gene calls are TRBV5-1 and TRBJ2-2; D unresolved. Trimming took off 4 bases at V and 6 bases at J, with 10 bases between the two ends. This CDR3 comprises 13 residues. Germline loops: CDR1 SGHRS, CDR2 YFSETQ. The CDR3 here is CASSIQVAGELFF. The CDR3 DNA follows: TGCGCCAGCAGCATTCAGGTCGCCGGGGAGCTGTTTTTT.

The chain has TRBV2 and TRBJ1-1; no clear D gene. CDR1 is SNHLY and CDR2 is FYNNEI in the germline V gene. Trimming took off 6 bases at V and 10 bases at J, with 12 bases between the two ends. The CDR3 contains 11 residues. DNA of the CDR3: TGTGCCAGCAGCCCTGGGTTTCGAGCTTTCTTT. Residues: CASSPGFRAFF.

The chain has TRBV27 and TRBJ2-7; D is uncertain. This CDR3 is 15 amino acids long. Trimming removed 8 bases at V and 0 bases at J, with 17 bases between. CDR1 and CDR2 (germline): MNHEY, SMNVEV (reference sequence). The CDR3 DNA reads TGTGCCAGCTGGAAGTTGGGTCTTAACTCCTACGAGCAGTACTTC. Residues: CASWKLGLNSYEQYF.

The V gene is TRBV7-8, the J gene TRBJ1-2; TRBD1 matches at 7 bases. The ends lost 3 bases at V and 2 bases at J; junction bases unmatched: 9. CDR1 SGHVS and CDR2 FQNEAQ come from the germline V gene. This CDR3 has 16 amino acids. Here the CDR3 reads CASSLGSGGKNYGYTF. CDR3 nucleotides: TGTGCCAGCAGCTTGGGCTCAGGGGGTAAAAACTATGGCTACACCTTC.

The chain has TRBV6-5 and TRBJ1-2; TRBD1 is a possible D gene (6 bases). Trimming took off 2 bases at V and 8 bases at J, with 15 bases between the two ends. The CDR3 is made up of 14 amino acids. Per the germline V gene, CDR1 is MNHEY and CDR2 is SVGAGI. The CDR3 DNA sequence: TGTGCCAGCAGTTACACGTCAGGGGAGGGAGGCTACACCTTC. Amino acid sequence: CASSYTSGEGGYTF.

The chain carries TRBV19 and TRBJ1-5; D is ambiguous. Germline V gives CDR1 LNHDA, CDR2 SQIVND (reference sequence). Trimming stripped 4 bases from V and 6 bases from J, with 7 bases between. There are 12 residues in the CDR3. In nucleotides, the CDR3 is TGTGCCAGTAGTAACCGGGGTCAGCCCCAGCATTTT. This gives the protein CASSNRGQPQHF.

The DNA for the CDR3 is TGTGCCAGCAGCACACGGGACACCGAGTATGGCTACACCTTC. As protein: CASSTRDTEYGYTF. This chain links TRBV21-1 with TRBJ1-2; the table's D call, TRBD1, was not checked against the DNA. TRBV21-1 has pseudogene status. The CDR3 contains 14 residues.

The V gene is TRBV11-2, the J gene TRBJ2-4; TRBD1 aligns across 8 bases. The V gene's germline CDR1 is SGHAT and CDR2 FQNNGV. With V trimmed by 5 bases and J by 3 bases, 6 bases remained unmatched. This CDR3 contains 15 residues. This chain's CDR3 is CASSGLGTGKNIQYF. CDR3 in DNA: TGTGCCAGCAGCGGCTTAGGGACAGGCAAAAACATTCAGTACTTC.

The CDR3 DNA reads as TGTGCCACGAGGCCCGTGGCGGGAGATACGCAGTATTTT. Translated, it gives CATRPVAGDTQYF. This chain links TRBV10-3 with TRBJ2-3; the D gene is possibly TRBD2 (5 bases). The CDR3 has 13 amino acids. CDR1 is ENHRY and CDR2 is SYGVKD in the germline V gene. The V end lost 10 bases, the J end lost 5 bases, and 16 bases lay between the germline ends.

This chain connects TRBV2 to TRBJ1-2; no clear D gene. The CDR3 has 12 amino acids. Trimming left V 4 bases short and J 5 bases short, with 8 bases between. Germline CDR1 reads SNHLY; CDR2 reads FYNNEI. The chain's CDR3 is CASSGEVYGYTF. DNA of the CDR3: TGTGCCAGCAGTGGAGAGGTTTATGGCTACACCTTC.

The chain couples TRBV6-5 to TRBJ2-4, with TRBD1 matching over 8 bases. CDR3 length: 15 amino acids. The germline V gene encodes CDR1 MNHEY and CDR2 SVGAGI. J lost 5 bases, V lost 6 bases, and 9 bases had no gene match. CDR3 sequence: CASSRSGQAENIQYF. The CDR3 bases are TGTGCCAGCAGCCGATCGGGACAGGCAGAAAACATTCAGTACTTC.

The CDR3 here is CASSLEDTQYF. The CDR3 DNA sequence: TGTGCCAGTTCCCTTGAAGATACGCAGTATTTT. The chain links TRBV19 to TRBJ2-3; D ambiguous. CDR1 is LNHDA and CDR2 is SQIVND in the germline V gene (reference sequence). The length of the CDR3 is 11 residues. V gave up 8 bases and J gave up 5 bases, with 8 bases separating them.

This clone was recorded only once. The chain carries TRBV27 and TRBJ1-4, with a tentative D call TRBD1 (5 bases). V lost 4 bases and J lost 0, with 15 bases in between. The germline V gene has CDR1 MNHEY and CDR2 SMNVEV (reference sequence). The CDR3 is made up of 17 amino acids. CDR3 nucleotide sequence: TGTGCCAGCAGTTCTTGGCCGGGACTTACAACTAATGAAAAACTGTTTTTT. This gives the protein CASSSWPGLTTNEKLFF.

This clone was picked up one time. The rearrangement joins TRBV28 to TRBJ2-7, with D possibly matching TRBD1 (5 bases). CDR1 MDHEN and CDR2 SYDVKM come from the germline V gene. V gave up 5 bases and J gave up 2 bases, with 22 bases separating them. The CDR3 is made up of 17 amino acids. The CDR3 sequence is CASSDTVGLKTTYEQYF. DNA of the CDR3: TGTGCCAGCAGTGACACGGTGGGGCTAAAAACTACCTACGAGCAGTACTTC.

This chain joins TRBV9 and TRBJ2-5; D gene uncertain. V lost 0 bases, J lost 5 bases, and 11 bases lay in between. Germline CDR1 reads SGDLS; CDR2 reads YYNGEE. The CDR3 contains 14 residues. CDR3: CASSVGPTRETQYF. CDR3 nucleotides: TGTGCCAGCAGCGTAGGACCGACACGGGAGACCCAGTACTTC.